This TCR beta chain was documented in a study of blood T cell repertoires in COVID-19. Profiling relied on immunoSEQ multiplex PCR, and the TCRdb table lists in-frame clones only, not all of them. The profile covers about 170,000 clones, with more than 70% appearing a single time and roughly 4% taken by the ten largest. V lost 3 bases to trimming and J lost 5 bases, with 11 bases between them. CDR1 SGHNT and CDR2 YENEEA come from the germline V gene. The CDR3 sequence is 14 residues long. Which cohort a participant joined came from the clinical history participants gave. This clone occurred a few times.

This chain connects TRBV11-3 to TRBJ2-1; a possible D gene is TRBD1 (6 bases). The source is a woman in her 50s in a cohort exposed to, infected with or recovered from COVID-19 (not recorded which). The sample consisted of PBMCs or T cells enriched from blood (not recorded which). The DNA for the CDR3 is TGTGCCAGCAGCTTTTACGGGACAAACAATGAGCAGTTCTTC. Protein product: CASSFYGTNNEQFF.